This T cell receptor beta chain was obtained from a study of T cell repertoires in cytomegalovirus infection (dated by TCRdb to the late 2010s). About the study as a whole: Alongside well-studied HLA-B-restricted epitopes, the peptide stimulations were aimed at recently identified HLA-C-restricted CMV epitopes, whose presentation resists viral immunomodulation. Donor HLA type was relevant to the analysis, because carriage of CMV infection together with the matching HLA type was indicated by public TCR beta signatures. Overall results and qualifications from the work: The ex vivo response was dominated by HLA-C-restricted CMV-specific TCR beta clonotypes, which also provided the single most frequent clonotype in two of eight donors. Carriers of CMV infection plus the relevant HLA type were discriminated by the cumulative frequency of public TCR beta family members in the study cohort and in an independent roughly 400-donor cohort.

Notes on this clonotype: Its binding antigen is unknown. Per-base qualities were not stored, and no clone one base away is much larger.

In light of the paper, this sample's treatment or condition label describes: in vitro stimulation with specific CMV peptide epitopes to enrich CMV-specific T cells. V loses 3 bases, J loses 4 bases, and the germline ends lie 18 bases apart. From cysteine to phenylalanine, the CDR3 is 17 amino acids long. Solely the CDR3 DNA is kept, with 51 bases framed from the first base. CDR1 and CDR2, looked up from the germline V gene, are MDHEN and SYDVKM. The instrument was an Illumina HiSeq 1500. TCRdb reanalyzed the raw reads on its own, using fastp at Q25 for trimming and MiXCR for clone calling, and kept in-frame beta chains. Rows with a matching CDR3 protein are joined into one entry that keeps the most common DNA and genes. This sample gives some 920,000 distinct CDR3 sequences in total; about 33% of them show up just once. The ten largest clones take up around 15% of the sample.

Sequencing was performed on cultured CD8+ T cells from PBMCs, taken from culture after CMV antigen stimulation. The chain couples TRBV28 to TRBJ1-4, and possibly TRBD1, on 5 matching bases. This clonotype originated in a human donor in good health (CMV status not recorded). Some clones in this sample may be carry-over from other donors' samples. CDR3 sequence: CASSFLNLRQRNEKLFF. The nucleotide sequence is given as TGTGCCAGCAGTTTCTTGAATTTACGACAGCGTAATGAAAAACTGTTTTTT.